This TCR beta chain is drawn from a study of blood T cell repertoires in COVID-19 (TCRdb year 2020). Concerning the study at large: Samples from collaborators originated in the United States, Italy and Spain and spanned both the acute and convalescent phases of COVID-19. The repertoires were released in a freely available public database intended as a resource for research on the immune response to SARS-CoV-2. A de-identified subject ID, COVID-19 status, age in years and sex were almost always included in the sample metadata. Deeply sampled blood TCRbeta repertoires from subjects exposed to, actively infected with, or recovered from COVID-19 were included in the dataset. Samples came from the ongoing ImmuneRACE study (first 160 participants) plus 1,254 subjects from 6 global collaborators. The material from the prospective study consisted of cDNA or gDNA derived from T cells, B-cell-depleted T cells, or PBMCs. HLA class I and class II types, where available, came from metadata supplied by the sample provider rather than from assay-based typing.

Whole blood was collected in K2EDTA tubes by collaborating institutions according to the institutions' own protocols. For TCRbeta analysis, collaborators shipped samples in one of three forms: frozen whole blood, isolated PBMCs, or DNA extracted from either of those sample types. Points on this clone: The antigen this receptor binds is unknown. Base qualities are not recorded, but no much larger clone differs from it by a single base.

The paper's findings and limits, for the study overall: How much clinical and demographic metadata was included differed by source and by participant, and the metadata was provided uncurated.

TCRbeta CDR3 regions were amplified from genomic DNA using the immunoSEQ Assay, a bias-controlled multiplex PCR. As for the original processing: The number of nucleated cells in each sample was estimated by amplification of reference gene primers within the assay. Sequence reads were collapsed and filtered to measure the absolute abundance of every unique TCRbeta CDR3 rearrangement. For each sample, productive Simpson clonality was calculated as the square root of Simpson's diversity index across productive rearrangements. TCRdb holds this immuneACCESS table with in-frame rearrangements only. Some clones are missing; in checked studies, unresolved V genes explain under half, and the rest has no known cause. The DNA gave D and trimming, while V, J and clone size come from that table. The sample yields 120,000 to 150,000 clones; roughly 79% were counted once. The leading ten clones occupy under 10% of the sample.

Cut back by 6 bases and 0 bases, the V and J ends lie 11 bases apart. The CDR3 runs 14 residues from the cysteine to the phenylalanine. The CDR3 DNA has 42 bases and is translated from base 1. Taken from the germline V gene, the CDR1 and CDR2 loops are MDHEN and SYDVKM. The chain is assembled from TRBV28 and TRBJ1-2; the D gene cannot be resolved reliably. The TCR was taken from a man aged 45-65 years with active or convalescent COVID-19. Sequenced: peripheral blood. The CDR3 region reads CASSRSPANYGYTF. The DNA sequence is as follows: TGTGCCAGCAGCCGAAGTCCAGCTAACTATGGCTACACCTTC.